The 17 T cell receptor beta chains presented below share a single source sample, sequenced in a study of control samples from healthy donors and cancer patients. Clones were read by immunoSEQ multiplex PCR, and TCRdb kept only the in-frame ones, dropping some. The repertoire consists of around 100,000 clones, with more than 75% occurring once and the leading ten covering about a sixth. Material for sequencing was blood. The receptors stem from a woman aged 50 to 60 in good health.

In this sample, this clone turned up once. DNA of the CDR3: TGTGCCAGCAGTTACTCGAACTTCAAAGAGACCCAGTACTTC. This codes for CASSYSNFKETQYF. The chain carries TRBV6-6 and TRBJ2-5; D remains ambiguous. Germline assignment: CDR1 MNHNY and CDR2 SVGAGI (reference sequence). Between the trimmed V and J ends, which lost 0 bases and 3 bases, there was a span of 8 bases. The CDR3 totals 14 residues.

This clone has a handful of counts. The chain uses TRBV6-1 and TRBJ2-2, with D possibly being TRBD1 (5 bases). Trimming removed 1 base at V and 2 bases at J, with 17 bases between. The CDR3 consists of 18 residues. Germline assignment: CDR1 MNHNS and CDR2 SASEGT. CDR3 residues: CASSEGLKGNGNTGELFF. As DNA, the CDR3 is TGTGCCAGCAGTGAAGGGCTAAAGGGGAACGGTAACACCGGGGAGCTGTTTTTT.

The chain carries TRBV24-1 and TRBJ1-2; D remains ambiguous. The CDR3 runs 16 residues. CDR1 KGHDR and CDR2 SFDVKD come from the germline V gene. Trimming took 2 bases from V and 3 from J, leaving 15 bases between them. The chain's CDR3 is CATSDSRIRAHYGYTF. The CDR3 coding sequence is TGTGCCACCAGTGATTCCCGAATCCGTGCCCACTATGGCTACACCTTC.

The chain recombines TRBV5-1 with TRBJ2-7; either TRBD1 or TRBD2 may fit D (5 bases each). CDR1 and CDR2 (germline): SGHRS, YFSETQ. This CDR3 spans 18 amino acids. V dropped 2 bases and J dropped 3 bases, with 24 bases sitting between them. The CDR3 is CASSFTTSGTELCYEQYV. The CDR3 nucleotides read TGCGCCAGCAGCTTCACAACTTCCGGGACCGAGCTGTGCTACGAGCAGTACGTC.

The count of this clone is one. The chain combines TRBV6-2 or TRBV6-3 with TRBJ2-3; 7 nucleotides agree with TRBD2. The CDR3 spans 16 residues. V was clipped by 6 bases and J by 6 bases; unmatched bases: 15. Germline CDR1 MNHEY, CDR2 SVGEGT. The CDR3 protein is CASSPSSGGLFDTQYF. The CDR3 bases are TGTGCCAGCAGCCCGTCTAGCGGAGGACTTTTTGATACGCAGTATTTT.

A word on this clone: The identical CDR3 is also encoded by other nucleotide sequences in the sample. This chain uses TRBV7-9 with TRBJ2-7, with TRBD1 matching over 8 bases. The CDR3 has 14 amino acids. V lost 5 bases to trimming and J lost 3 bases; unmatched junction nucleotides: 6. The germline gives CDR1 SEHNR, CDR2 FQNEAQ (reference sequence). CDR3 loop: CASSRSGTGYEQYF. The CDR3 DNA sequence: TGTGCCAGCAGCCGTTCCGGGACAGGCTACGAGCAGTACTTC.

This clone was seen just once. V and J are TRBV29-1 and TRBJ2-5; D may be TRBD1 (5 bases). V shed 7 bases and J shed 4 bases, with 19 bases lying between them. The CDR3 runs to 14 residues. Germline assignment: CDR1 SQVTM and CDR2 ANQGSEA. In DNA form, the CDR3 reads TGCAGCGCTATGTACAGGAGTGGGCGAGAGACCCAGTACTTC. Its protein is CSAMYRSGRETQYF.

This clone was observed once. The V call is TRBV28, the J call TRBJ1-5; D ambiguous. Per germline, CDR1 MDHEN and CDR2 SYDVKM. The CDR3 has 14 residues. Trimming stripped 2 bases from V and 1 base from J, with 6 bases between. CDR3 sequence: CASSLKGSNQPQHF. The CDR3 DNA sequence: TGTGCCAGCAGTTTAAAAGGGAGCAATCAGCCCCAGCATTTT.

The chain joins TRBV18 to TRBJ1-5, with 9 bases lining up with TRBD1. Germline values: CDR1 KGHSH, CDR2 LQKENI. J lost 7 bases, V lost 4 bases, and 5 bases had no gene match. This CDR3 contains 14 residues. The CDR3 reads CASSRQGDKQPQHF. DNA for the CDR3: TGTGCCAGCTCACGACAGGGGGATAAACAGCCCCAGCATTTT.

The rearrangement joins TRBV9 to TRBJ1-3; 8 bases are a match to TRBD1. Looked up from germline, CDR1 is SGDLS and CDR2 is YYNGEE. There are 13 residues in the CDR3. The trim removed 2 bases at V and 7 bases at J, leaving 2 bases unmatched. The CDR3 DNA reads as TGTGCCAGCAGCGTTCGACAGGGGAACACCATATATTTT. As protein: CASSVRQGNTIYF.

This clone was recorded a few times. The V and J genes are TRBV5-4 and TRBJ1-6, with a tentative D call TRBD1 (5 bases). CDR3 size: 13 residues. Trimming shortened V by 7 bases and J by 8 bases, and 13 bases separated the two germline ends. Germline loops: CDR1 SGHNT, CDR2 YYREEE (reference sequence). CDR3 region: CASRPSGYSPLHF. CDR3 nucleotides: TGTGCCAGCCGCCCCTCAGGGTATTCACCCCTCCACTTT.

The chain carries TRBV7-9 and TRBJ2-1; TRBD2 aligns across 10 bases. The length of the CDR3 is 17 residues. Germline V CDR1 and CDR2: SEHNR, FQNEAQ (reference sequence). J was trimmed by 5 bases and V by 6 bases; bases with no gene match: 13. Here the CDR3 DNA reads TGTGCCAGCAGACCCTCAATCCTAGCGGGAGTAAACAATGAGCAGTTCTTC. Translation: CASRPSILAGVNNEQFF.

The chain couples TRBV6-2 or TRBV6-3 to TRBJ1-6; 7 nucleotides match TRBD1. The CDR3 consists of 15 residues. V was pared by 6 bases and J by 14 bases, with 16 bases of the junction left unmatched. Germline CDR1 MNHEY, CDR2 SVGEGT. CDR3 in amino acids: CASSRTGAGLRALHF. The DNA of the CDR3 is TGTGCCAGCAGCCGGACAGGCGCGGGGCTTAGGGCCCTCCACTTT.

The V call is TRBV2, the J call TRBJ1-5; D is unresolved. Germline-derived CDR1 and CDR2 are SNHLY and FYNNEI. There are 14 residues in the CDR3. The germline V and J ends were trimmed by 3 bases and 7 bases, with 13 bases remaining between them. For the CDR3, the DNA is TGTGCCAGCAGTGATTGGGTTCTAGAACAGCCCCAGCATTTT. This translates into CASSDWVLEQPQHF.

The chain recombines TRBV3-1 (or the pseudogene TRBV3-2) with TRBJ2-5; D call uncertain. The V end was cut by 1 base, the J end by 0 bases, with 15 bases between. The CDR3 has 17 residues. The germline CDR1 and CDR2 sequences are LGHDT and YNNKEL (reference sequence). CDR3 region: CASSQGWSSRHQETQYF. The CDR3 region has the DNA TGTGCCAGCAGCCAAGGGTGGAGCAGCCGCCACCAAGAGACCCAGTACTTC.

The chain joins TRBV7-3 to TRBJ2-2; no reliable D call. The CDR3 has 16 amino acids. Germline assignment: CDR1 SGHTA and CDR2 FQGTGA. With 1 base removed from V and 6 bases from J, the gap between germline ends came to 15 bases. This CDR3 reads CASSLNLLAGPGELFF. DNA of the CDR3: TGTGCCAGCAGCTTAAACCTCCTCGCAGGTCCCGGGGAGCTGTTTTTT.

The DNA of the CDR3 is TGTGCCAGCAGCTTGCTTCGGTCCGGGAACACTGAAGCTTTCTTT. This encodes CASSLLRSGNTEAFF. The chain joins TRBV5-6 to TRBJ1-1; D is ambiguous. The CDR3 has 15 amino acids. CDR1 is SGHDT, CDR2 YYEEEE, per germline. The V and J ends lost 1 base and 1 base respectively, with 11 bases between them. The whole variable domain, remainder taken from reference TRBV5-6 and TRBJ1-1, is DAGVTQSPTHLIKTRGQQVTLRCSPKSGHDTVSWYQQALGQGPQFIFQYYEEEERQRGNFPDRFSGHQFPNYSSELNVNALLLGDSALYLCASSLLRSGNTEAFFGQGTRLTVV.